The clone carrying this T cell receptor (beta chain) was recorded many times. These data originate in a study of chronic HIV infection and antiretroviral therapy. Using its own MiXCR run on the 5' RACE reads, TCRdb lists one record per CDR3 protein. The sample holds about 38,000 distinct CDR3 sequences, about 8.1% seen once. The CDR3 spans 15 residues. Per germline, CDR1 SGHNT and CDR2 YYREEE (reference sequence). V trimming: 4 bases; J trimming: 5 bases; junction bases outside the gene matches: 11. The sequenced sample consisted of peripheral blood. The chain joins TRBV5-4 to TRBJ1-1; 7 nucleotides align to TRBD1. The sequence was collected from an adult who had HIV and had not received antiretroviral therapy, or was an uninfected healthy control (not recorded which). This chain's CDR3 is CASSQLLSGGTEAFF. The DNA for the CDR3 is TGTGCCAGCAGCCAATTACTCTCAGGGGGAACTGAAGCTTTCTTT.